This record concerns one T cell receptor beta chain sequence. Its antigen is not known. The sample originates from a study of cytomegalovirus exposure and HLA in healthy donors. Points from the study as a whole: Subsequent analysis revealed that first-cohort TCR clusters tended to co-occur in the approximately 120 validation repertoires. Reported performance of the classifier showed diagnosis of cytomegalovirus status with high specificity and sensitivity. Researchers counted 164 TCR beta chains as cytomegalovirus-associated.

Here immunoSEQ multiplex PCR was the method, and the copy in TCRdb shows in-frame clones only, minus some. The profile shows 120,000 or so clones, over 75% of them singletons. The sequenced sample consisted of PBMCs. This TCR derives from a woman aged 25 to 39 in good health and CMV-seropositive.

CDR3 sequence (DNA): TGTGCCAGCAGCTCCGACAGGGTGGAGGGAAACACCATATATTTT. Translating gives CASSSDRVEGNTIYF. The V and J genes are TRBV5-4 and TRBJ1-3, with 7 positions matching TRBD1. CDR3 length: 15 amino acids. Germline trimming cut 3 bases from V and 4 bases from J; bases unmatched to any gene: 7. Germline V CDR1 and CDR2: SGHNT, YYREEE (reference sequence).